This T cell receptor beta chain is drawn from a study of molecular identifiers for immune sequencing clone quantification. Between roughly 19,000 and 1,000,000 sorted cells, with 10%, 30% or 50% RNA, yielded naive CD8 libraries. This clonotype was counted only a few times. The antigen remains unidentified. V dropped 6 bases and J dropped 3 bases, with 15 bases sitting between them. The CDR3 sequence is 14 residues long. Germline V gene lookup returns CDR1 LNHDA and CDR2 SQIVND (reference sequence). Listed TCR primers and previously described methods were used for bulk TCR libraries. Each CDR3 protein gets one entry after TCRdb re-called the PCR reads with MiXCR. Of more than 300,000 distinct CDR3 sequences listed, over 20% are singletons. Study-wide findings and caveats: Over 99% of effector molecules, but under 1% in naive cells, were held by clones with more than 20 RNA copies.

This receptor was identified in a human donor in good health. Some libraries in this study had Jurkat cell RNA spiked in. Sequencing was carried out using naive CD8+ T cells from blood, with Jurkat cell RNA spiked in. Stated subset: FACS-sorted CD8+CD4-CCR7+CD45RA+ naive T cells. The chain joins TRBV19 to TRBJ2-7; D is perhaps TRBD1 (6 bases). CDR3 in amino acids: CASSIGTSNYEQYF. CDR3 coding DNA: TGTGCCAGTAGCATCGGGACATCTAACTACGAGCAGTACTTC.